Below, one T cell receptor (beta chain) is given with its context. Its antigen is still unknown. Germline V gives CDR1 SGHNT, CDR2 YENEEA. This CDR3 spans 15 amino acids. The J segment lost 5 bases and the V segment lost 1 base, leaving 4 bases of the junction unmatched. This record belongs to a study of T cell responses to AZD1222 COVID-19 vaccine. Points from the study as a whole: Dominant at 160-218 and 743-854, vaccine-associated CD4 TCRs also spanned spike. When two AZD1222 doses had been given, Spike-specific TCR breadth and depth rose.

Repertoires were generated with immunoSEQ multiplex PCR, while TCRdb's copy carries only in-frame clones and drops some. The data contain under 150,000 clones, approximately 89% of them seen just once; the ten biggest clones take up roughly 5.5%. The source of this sequence is an adult in good health. The rearrangement uses TRBV11-3 and TRBJ2-1, with 8 positions matching TRBD2. Sequenced here: peripheral blood, sampled on day 0 of AZD1222 vaccination. CDR3 in amino acids: CASSLGLAGHNEQFF. CDR3 coding DNA: TGTGCCAGCAGCTTAGGGCTAGCGGGCCACAATGAGCAGTTCTTC.